The clone carrying this TCR beta chain has just one count. Antigen: not known. The authors reverse transcribed roughly 0.45 to 1 ug RNA with random hexamers. The authors amplified TCR beta CDR3 across 54 Vbeta and 13 Jbeta using immunoSEQ multiplex PCR. TCRdb passed the immunoSEQ multiplex PCR reads through MiXCR, listing each CDR3 protein once. The sample records about 150,000 distinct CDR3 sequences, nearly 97% being singletons. These data come from a study of CD8 T cells in Susac syndrome. Overall study findings and caveats: The study acknowledged a relatively small number of individuals in its TCR sequencing and HLA analysis.

This CDR3 contains 13 residues. V was cut by 3 bases and J by 3 bases, with 9 bases left in between. Germline CDR1 MDHEN, CDR2 SYDVKM. The sequenced target, TCR beta, came from blood CD8+ and CD4+ T cells. CD8+ and CD4+ T cells were negatively isolated; TEMRA cells were FACS-enriched. The chain recombines TRBV28 with TRBJ2-7; D is possibly TRBD2 (5 bases). Input material: CD8+ T cells from PBMCs. This TCR derives from a human donor with multiple sclerosis. The CDR3 DNA follows: TGTGCCAGCAGTTTTCGGGGTATCTACGAGCAGTACGTC. Translation gives CASSFRGIYEQYV.